This TCR beta chain was retrieved from a study of control samples from healthy donors and cancer patients. Between the trimmed V and J ends, which lost 3 bases and 5 bases, there was a span of 14 bases. Germline CDR1 is KGHDR and CDR2 is SFDVKD. There are 15 residues in the CDR3. This clone has only one observation. Clones were sequenced by immunoSEQ multiplex PCR, and TCRdb holds only the in-frame ones, with some missing. The sample holds almost 90,000 clones, more than 75% seen once. This sequence originates from a woman aged 40 to 50 in good health. V is TRBV24-1 and J is TRBJ2-3, with D uncertain. The material sequenced was blood. The CDR3 nucleotides read TGTGCCACCAGTGATGGGGTACTCGCCGGAGATACGCAGTATTTT. This codes for CATSDGVLAGDTQYF.